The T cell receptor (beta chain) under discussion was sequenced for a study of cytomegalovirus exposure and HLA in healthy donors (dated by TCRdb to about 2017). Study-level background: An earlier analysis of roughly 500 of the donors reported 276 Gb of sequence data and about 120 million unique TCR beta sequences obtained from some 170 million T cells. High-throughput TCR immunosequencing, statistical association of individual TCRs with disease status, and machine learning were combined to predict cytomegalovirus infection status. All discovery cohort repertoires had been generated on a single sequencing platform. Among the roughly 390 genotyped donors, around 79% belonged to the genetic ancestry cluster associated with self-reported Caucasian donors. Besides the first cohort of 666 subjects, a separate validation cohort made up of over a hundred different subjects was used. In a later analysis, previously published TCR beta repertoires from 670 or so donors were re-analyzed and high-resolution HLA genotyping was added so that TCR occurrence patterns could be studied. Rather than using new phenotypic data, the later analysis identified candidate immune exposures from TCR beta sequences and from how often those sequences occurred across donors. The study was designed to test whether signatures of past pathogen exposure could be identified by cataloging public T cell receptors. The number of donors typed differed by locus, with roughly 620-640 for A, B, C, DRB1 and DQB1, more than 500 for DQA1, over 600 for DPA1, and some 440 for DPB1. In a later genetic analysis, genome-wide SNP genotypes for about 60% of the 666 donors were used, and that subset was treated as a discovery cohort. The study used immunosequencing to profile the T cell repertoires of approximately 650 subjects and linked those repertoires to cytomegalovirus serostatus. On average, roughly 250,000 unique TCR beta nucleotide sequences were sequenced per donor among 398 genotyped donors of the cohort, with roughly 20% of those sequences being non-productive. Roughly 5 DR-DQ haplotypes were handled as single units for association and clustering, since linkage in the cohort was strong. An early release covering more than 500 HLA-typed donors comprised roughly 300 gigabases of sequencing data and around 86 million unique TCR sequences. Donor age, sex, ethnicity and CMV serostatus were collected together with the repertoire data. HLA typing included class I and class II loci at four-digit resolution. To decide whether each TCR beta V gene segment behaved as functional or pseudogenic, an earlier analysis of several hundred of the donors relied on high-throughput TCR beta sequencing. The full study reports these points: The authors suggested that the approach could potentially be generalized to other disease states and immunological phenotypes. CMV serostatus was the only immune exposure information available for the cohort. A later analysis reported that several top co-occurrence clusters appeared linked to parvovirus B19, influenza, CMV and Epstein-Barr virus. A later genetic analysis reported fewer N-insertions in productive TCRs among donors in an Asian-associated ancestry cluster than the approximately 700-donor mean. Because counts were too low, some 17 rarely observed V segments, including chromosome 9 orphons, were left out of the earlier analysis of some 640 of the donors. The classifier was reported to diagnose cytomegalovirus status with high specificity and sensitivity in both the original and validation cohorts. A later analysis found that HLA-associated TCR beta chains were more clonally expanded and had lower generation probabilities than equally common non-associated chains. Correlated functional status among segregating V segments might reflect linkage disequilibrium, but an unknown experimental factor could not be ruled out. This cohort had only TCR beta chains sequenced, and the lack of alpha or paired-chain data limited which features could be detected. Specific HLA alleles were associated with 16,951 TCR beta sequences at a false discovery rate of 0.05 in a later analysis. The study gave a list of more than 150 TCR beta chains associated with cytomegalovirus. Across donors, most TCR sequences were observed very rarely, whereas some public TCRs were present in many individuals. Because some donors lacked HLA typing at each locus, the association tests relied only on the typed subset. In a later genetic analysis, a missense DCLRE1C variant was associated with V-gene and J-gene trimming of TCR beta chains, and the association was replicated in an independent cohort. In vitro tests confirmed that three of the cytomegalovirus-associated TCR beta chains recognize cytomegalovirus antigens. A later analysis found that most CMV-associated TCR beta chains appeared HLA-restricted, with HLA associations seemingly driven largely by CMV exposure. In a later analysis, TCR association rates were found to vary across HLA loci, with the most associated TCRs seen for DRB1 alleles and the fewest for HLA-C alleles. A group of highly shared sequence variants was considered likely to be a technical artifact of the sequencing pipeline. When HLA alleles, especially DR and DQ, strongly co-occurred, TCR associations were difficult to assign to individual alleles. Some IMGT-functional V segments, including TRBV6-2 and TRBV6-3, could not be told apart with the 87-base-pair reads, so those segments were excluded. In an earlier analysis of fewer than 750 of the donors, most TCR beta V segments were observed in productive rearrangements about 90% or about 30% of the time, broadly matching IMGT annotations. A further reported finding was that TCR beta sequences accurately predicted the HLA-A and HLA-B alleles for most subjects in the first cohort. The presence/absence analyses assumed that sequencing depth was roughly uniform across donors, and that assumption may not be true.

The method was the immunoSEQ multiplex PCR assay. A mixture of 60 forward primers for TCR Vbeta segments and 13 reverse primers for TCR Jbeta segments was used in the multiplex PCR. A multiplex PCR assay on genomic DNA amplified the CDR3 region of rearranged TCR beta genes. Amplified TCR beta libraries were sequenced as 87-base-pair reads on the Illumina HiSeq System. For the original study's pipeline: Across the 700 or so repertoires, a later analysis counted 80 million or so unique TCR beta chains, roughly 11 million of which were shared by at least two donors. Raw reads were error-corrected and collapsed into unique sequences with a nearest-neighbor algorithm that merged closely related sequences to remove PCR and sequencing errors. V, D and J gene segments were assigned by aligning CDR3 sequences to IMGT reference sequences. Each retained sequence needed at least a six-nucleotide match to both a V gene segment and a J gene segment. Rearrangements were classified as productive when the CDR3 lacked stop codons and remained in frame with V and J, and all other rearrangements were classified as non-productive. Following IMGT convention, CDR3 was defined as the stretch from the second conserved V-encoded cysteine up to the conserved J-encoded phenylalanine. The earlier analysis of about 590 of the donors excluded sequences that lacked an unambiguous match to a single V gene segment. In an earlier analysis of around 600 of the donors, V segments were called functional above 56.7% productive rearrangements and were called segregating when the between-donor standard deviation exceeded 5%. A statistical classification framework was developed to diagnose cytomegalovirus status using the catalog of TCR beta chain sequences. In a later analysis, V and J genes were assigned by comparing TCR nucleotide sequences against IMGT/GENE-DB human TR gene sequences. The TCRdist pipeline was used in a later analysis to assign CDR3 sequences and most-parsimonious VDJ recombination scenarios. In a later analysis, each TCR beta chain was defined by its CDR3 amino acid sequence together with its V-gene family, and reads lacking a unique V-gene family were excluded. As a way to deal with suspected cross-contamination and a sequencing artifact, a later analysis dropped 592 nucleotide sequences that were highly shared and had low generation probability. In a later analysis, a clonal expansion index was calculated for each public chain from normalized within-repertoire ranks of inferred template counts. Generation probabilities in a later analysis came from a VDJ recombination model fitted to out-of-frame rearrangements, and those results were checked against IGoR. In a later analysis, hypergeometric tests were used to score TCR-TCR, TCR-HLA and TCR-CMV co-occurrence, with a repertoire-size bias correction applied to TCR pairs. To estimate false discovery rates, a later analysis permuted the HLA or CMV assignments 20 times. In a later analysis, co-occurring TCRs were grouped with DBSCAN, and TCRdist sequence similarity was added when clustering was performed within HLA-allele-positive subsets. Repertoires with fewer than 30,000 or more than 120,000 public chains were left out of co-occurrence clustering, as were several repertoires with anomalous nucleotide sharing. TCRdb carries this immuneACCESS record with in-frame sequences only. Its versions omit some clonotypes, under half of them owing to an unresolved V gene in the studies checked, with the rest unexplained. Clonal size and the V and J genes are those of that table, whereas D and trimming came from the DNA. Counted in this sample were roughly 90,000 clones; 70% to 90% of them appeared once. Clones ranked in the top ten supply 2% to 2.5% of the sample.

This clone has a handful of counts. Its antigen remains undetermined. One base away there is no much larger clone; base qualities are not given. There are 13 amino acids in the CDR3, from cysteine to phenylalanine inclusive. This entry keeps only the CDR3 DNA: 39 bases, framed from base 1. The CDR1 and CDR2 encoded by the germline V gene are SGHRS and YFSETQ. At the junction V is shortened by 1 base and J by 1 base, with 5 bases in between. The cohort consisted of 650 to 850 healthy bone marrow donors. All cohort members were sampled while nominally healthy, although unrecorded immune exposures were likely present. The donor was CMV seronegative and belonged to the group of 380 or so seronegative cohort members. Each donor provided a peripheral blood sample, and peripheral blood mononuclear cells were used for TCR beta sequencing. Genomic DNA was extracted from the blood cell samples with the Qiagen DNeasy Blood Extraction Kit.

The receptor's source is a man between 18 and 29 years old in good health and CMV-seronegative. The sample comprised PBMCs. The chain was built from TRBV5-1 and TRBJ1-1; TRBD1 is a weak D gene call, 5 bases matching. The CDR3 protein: CASSLTGNTEAFF. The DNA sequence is TGCGCCAGCAGCTTGACAGGGAACACTGAAGCTTTCTTT.